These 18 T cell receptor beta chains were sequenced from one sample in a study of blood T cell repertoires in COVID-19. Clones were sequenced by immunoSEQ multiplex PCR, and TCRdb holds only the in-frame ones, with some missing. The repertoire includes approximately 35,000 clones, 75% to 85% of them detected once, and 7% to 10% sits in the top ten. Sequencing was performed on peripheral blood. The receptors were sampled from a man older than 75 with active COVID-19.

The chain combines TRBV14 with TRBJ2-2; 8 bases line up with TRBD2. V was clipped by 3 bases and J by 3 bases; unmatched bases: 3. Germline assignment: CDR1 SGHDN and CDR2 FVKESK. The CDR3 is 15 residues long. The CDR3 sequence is CASSHLSGDTGELFF. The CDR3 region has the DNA TGTGCCAGCAGCCACCTTAGCGGGGACACCGGGGAGCTGTTTTTT.

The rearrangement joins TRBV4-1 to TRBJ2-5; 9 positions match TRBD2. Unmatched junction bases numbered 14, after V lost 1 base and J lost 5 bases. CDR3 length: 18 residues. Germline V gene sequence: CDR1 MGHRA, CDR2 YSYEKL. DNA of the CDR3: TGCGCCAGCAGCCAAGCATCCTCGGCGGGGGGGCAGCGTGAGACCCAGTACTTC. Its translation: CASSQASSAGGQRETQYF.

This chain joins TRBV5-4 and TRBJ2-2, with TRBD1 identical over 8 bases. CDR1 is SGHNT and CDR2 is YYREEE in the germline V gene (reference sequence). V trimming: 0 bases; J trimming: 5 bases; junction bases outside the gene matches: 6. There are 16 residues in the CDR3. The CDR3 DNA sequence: TGTGCCAGCAGCTTGGGTGGCAGGGGGCCGACCGGGGAGCTGTTTTTT. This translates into CASSLGGRGPTGELFF.

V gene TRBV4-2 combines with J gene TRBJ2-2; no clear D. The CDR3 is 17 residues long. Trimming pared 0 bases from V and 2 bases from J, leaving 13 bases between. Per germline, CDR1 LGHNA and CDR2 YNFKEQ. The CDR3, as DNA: TGTGCCAGCAGCCAAGATGAACGTCCGGTCAACACCGGGGAGCTGTTTTTT. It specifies CASSQDERPVNTGELFF.

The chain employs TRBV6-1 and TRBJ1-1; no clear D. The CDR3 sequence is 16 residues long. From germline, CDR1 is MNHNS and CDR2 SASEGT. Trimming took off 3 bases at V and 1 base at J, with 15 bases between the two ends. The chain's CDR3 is CASSDGEDRWNTEAFF. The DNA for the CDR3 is TGTGCCAGCAGTGATGGGGAGGATAGGTGGAACACTGAAGCTTTCTTT.

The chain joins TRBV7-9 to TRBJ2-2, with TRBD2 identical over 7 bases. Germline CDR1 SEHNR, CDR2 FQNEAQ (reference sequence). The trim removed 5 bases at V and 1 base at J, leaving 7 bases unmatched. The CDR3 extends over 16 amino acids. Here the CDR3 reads CASSPPTSRNTGELFF. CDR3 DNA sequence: TGTGCCAGCAGCCCGCCGACTAGCAGGAACACCGGGGAGCTGTTTTTT.

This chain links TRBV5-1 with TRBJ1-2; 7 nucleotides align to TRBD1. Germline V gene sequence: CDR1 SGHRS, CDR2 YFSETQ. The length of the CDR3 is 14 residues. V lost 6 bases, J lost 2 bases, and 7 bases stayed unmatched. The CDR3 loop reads CASNDGDRNYGYTF. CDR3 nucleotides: TGCGCCAGCAACGACGGGGACAGAAACTATGGCTACACCTTC. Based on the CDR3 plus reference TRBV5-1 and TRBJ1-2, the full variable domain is KAGVTQTPRYLIKTRGQQVTLSCSPISGHRSVSWYQQTPGQGLQFLFEYFSETQRNKGNFPGRFSGRQFSNSRSEMNVSTLELGDSALYLCASNDGDRNYGYTFGSGTRLTVV.

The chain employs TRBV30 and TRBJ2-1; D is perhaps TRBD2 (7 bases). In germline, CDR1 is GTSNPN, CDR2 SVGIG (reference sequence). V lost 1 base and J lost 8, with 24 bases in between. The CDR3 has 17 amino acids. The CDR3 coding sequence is TGTGCCTGGAGTGACACCCACCGACTAGCCGGGGGCGATGAGCAGTTCTTC. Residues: CAWSDTHRLAGGDEQFF.

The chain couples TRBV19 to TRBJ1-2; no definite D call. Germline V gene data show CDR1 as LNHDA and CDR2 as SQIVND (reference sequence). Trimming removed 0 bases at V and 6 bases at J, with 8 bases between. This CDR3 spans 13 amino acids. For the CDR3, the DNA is TGTGCCAGTAGTATAGACGGACTGGATGGCTACACCTTC. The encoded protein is CASSIDGLDGYTF.

The CDR3 here is CASSEGRVAYNEQFF. CDR3 nucleotides: TGTGCCAGCAGTGAAGGCCGGGTAGCTTACAATGAGCAGTTCTTC. The chain employs TRBV2 and TRBJ2-1; D remains ambiguous. Germline CDR1 and CDR2: SNHLY and FYNNEI. V gave up 1 base and J gave up 4 bases, with 11 bases separating them. This CDR3 region has 15 residues.

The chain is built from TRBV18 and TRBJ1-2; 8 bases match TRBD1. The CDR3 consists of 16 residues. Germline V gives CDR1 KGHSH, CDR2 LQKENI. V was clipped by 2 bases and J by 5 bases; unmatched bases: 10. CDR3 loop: CASSPNRGTPTYGYTF. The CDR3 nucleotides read TGTGCCAGCTCACCAAACAGGGGGACCCCGACGTATGGCTACACCTTC.

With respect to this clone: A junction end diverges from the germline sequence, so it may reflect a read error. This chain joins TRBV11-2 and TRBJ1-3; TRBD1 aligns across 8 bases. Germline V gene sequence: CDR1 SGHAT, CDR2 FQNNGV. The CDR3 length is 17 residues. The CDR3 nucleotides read TGTGCCAGCAGCCTAGACAGGGGCTCGAGCTCTGGAAACACCATATATTTT. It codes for CASSLDRGSSSGNTIYF.

CDR3 bases: TGCGCCAGCAGCAAGGGACAGGAGAACACTGAAGCTTTCTTT. It is translated as CASSKGQENTEAFF. The chain has TRBV5-1 and TRBJ1-1, with 8 bases fitting TRBD1. This CDR3 is 14 amino acids long. The trim removed 4 bases at V and 1 base at J, leaving 3 bases unmatched. The germline V gene has CDR1 SGHRS and CDR2 YFSETQ.

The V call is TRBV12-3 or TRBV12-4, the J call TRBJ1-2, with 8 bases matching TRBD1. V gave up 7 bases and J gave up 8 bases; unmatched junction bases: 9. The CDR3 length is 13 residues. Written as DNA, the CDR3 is TGTGCCAGCACCACGGACAGGGTATCAGGCTACACCTTC. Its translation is CASTTDRVSGYTF.

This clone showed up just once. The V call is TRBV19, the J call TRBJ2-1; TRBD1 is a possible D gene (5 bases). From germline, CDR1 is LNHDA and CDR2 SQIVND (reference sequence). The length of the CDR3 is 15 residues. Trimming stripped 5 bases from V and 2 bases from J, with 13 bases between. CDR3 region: CASSSWGVPYNEQFF. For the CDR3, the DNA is TGTGCCAGTAGTTCTTGGGGCGTCCCCTACAATGAGCAGTTCTTC.

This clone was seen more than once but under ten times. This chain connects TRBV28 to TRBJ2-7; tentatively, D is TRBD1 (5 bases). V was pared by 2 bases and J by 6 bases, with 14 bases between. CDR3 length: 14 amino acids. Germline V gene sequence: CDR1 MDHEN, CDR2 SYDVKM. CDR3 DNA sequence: TGTGCCAGCAGTTTAGGGGCGGTGGGTAGCGAGCAGTACTTC. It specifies CASSLGAVGSEQYF. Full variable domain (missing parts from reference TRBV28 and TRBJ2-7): DVKVTQSSRYLVKRTGEKVFLECVQDMDHENMFWYRQDPGLGLRLIYFSYDVKMKEKGDIPEGYSVSREKKERFSLILESASTNQTSMYLCASSLGAVGSEQYFGPGTRLTVT.

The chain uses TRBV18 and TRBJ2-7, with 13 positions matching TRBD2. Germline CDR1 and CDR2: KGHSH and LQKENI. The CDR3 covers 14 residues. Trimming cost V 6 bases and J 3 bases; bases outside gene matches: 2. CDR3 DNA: TGTGCCAGCTCGGGGACTAGCGGGGACTACGAGCAGTACTTC. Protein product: CASSGTSGDYEQYF.

The CDR3, as DNA: TGTGCCAGCAGTTATGGGCAGGGGGTCTATGGCTACACCTTC. Translating gives CASSYGQGVYGYTF. This chain links TRBV6-2 or TRBV6-3 with TRBJ1-2; 7 nucleotides agree with TRBD1. Germline CDR1 reads MNHEY; CDR2 reads SVGEGT. J gave up 4 bases and V 3 bases, and 5 bases lay outside the gene matches. The CDR3 has 14 residues.